This entry lists 7 T cell receptor beta chains sequenced from one sample in a study of Graves' ophthalmopathy and Graves' hyperthyroidism. The sequenced template was RNA, covering the TCR beta CDR3 region. The authors performed first-round RT-PCR with HTBI primers and then a second-round multiplex PCR. TCRdb re-derived calls from the multiplex PCR reads in MiXCR, one entry per CDR3 protein. The table records about 640,000 distinct CDR3 sequences, approximately 39% of them present only once. The sequenced material came from peripheral blood. The receptors here all came from an adult man with Graves' ophthalmopathy.

The chain has TRBV7-9 and TRBJ2-7; D may match TRBD1 or TRBD2 (5 bases each). Germline CDR1 SEHNR, CDR2 FQNEAQ (reference sequence). The CDR3 is 15 amino acids. The V and J ends lost 5 bases and 2 bases respectively, with 16 bases between them. The CDR3 region is CASSTPRDRPYEQYF. The CDR3 DNA is TGTGCCAGCAGCACACCCCGGGACCGTCCCTACGAGCAGTACTTC.

The DNA for the CDR3 is TGTGCTAGTGGCCTGATACTAGCGGGGGGCGGAGAGACCCAGTACTTC. This sequence encodes CASGLILAGGGETQYF. The genes are TRBV12-5 and TRBJ2-5; 12 bases align to TRBD2. This CDR3 region has 16 residues. V lost 6 bases to trimming and J lost 4 bases; unmatched junction nucleotides: 9. Germline V gene sequence: CDR1 LGHNT, CDR2 FRNRAP. The full variable domain, its missing parts supplied by reference TRBV12-5 and TRBJ2-5, is DARVTQTPRHKVTEMGQEVTMRCQPILGHNTVFWYRQTMMQGLELLAYFRNRAPLDDSGMPKDRFSAEMPDATLATLKIQPSEPRDSAVYFCASGLILAGGGETQYFGPGTRLLVL.

This clonotype was picked up many times. The rearrangement links TRBV20-1 to TRBJ2-5, with TRBD2 as a possible D gene (6 bases). Trimming stripped 2 bases from V and 1 base from J, with 11 bases between. The CDR3 has 14 residues. CDR1 is DFQATT and CDR2 is SNEGSKA in the germline V gene (reference sequence). In nucleotides, the CDR3 is TGCAGTGCTAGACCTGGGGGGATCCAAGAGACCCAGTACTTC. Residues: CSARPGGIQETQYF.

Note on this clonotype: Sequence at one end of the junction differs from germline and may be a read error. The rearrangement uses TRBV19 and TRBJ1-2; no firm D call. Per the germline V gene, CDR1 is LNHDA and CDR2 is SQIVND (reference sequence). CDR3 length equals 14 residues. The chain's CDR3 is CASSIGGSNYGCTF. In DNA form, the CDR3 reads TGTGCCAGTAGTATAGGTGGATCTAACTATGGCTGCACCTTC.

The CDR3 spells CASSLGQGVNNSPLHF. CDR3 bases: TGTGCCAGCAGCTTAGGACAGGGAGTAAATAATTCACCCCTCCACTTT. This chain uses TRBV7-2 with TRBJ1-6, with TRBD1 identical over 7 bases. CDR1 and CDR2 (germline): SGHTA, FQGNSA. V was clipped by 1 base and J by 5 bases; unmatched bases: 5. The CDR3 runs 16 residues.

Note on this clonotype: A single base separates this from a much larger clone, so it may be a read error. V is TRBV14 and J is TRBJ2-2; 7 nucleotides agree with TRBD1. Looked up from germline, CDR1 is SGHDN and CDR2 is FVKESK. The CDR3 spans 16 residues. V was pared by 6 bases and J by 6 bases, with 13 bases of the junction left unmatched. Here the CDR3 DNA reads TGTGCCAGCAGGCACCAGACAGGGACGTTCGCCGGGGAGCTGTTTTTT. This sequence encodes CASRHQTGTFAGELFF.

Notes on this clonotype: In this CDR3 the conserved last residue, phenylalanine or tryptophan, is missing, so a read error is likely. V and J are TRBV2 and TRBJ1-5; D remains unclear. Germline V gene data show CDR1 as SNHLY and CDR2 as FYNNEI. The CDR3 totals 13 residues. CDR3 sequence: CASSERSNQPQHL. DNA for the CDR3: TGTGCCAGCAGTGAACGCTCGAATCAACCCCAGCATTTA.